The 30 T cell receptor beta chains listed next were all sequenced from one sample in a study of cytomegalovirus exposure and HLA in healthy donors. The PCR made use of 60 Vbeta and 13 Jbeta primers. Only in-frame clones appear in the TCRdb table, and some are missing; sequencing was by immunoSEQ multiplex PCR. This table has about 78,000 clones, 72% appearing once. Sequenced: PBMCs. The receptors stem from a woman aged 40 to 50 in good health and CMV-seropositive.

The chain uses TRBV6-6 and TRBJ2-1; D remains unclear. Germline V gives CDR1 MNHNY, CDR2 SVGAGI (reference sequence). This CDR3 comprises 13 residues. Trimming removed 2 bases from V and 7 bases from J, with 9 bases in between. The CDR3 sequence: CASSYPPRNEQFF. Written as DNA, the CDR3 is TGTGCCAGCAGTTACCCCCCCAGAAATGAGCAGTTCTTC.

This clone has a handful of counts. The chain employs TRBV30 and TRBJ1-1; the match to TRBD1 covers 9 bases. CDR1 is GTSNPN, CDR2 SVGIG, per germline (reference sequence). Losses at the gene ends were 3 bases for V and 4 bases for J; bases not matched to a gene: 3. The CDR3 length is 13 residues. The CDR3 nucleotides read TGTGCCTGGAGGAGACAGGGGGTCACTGAAGCTTTCTTT. Its protein product is CAWRRQGVTEAFF.

V and J are TRBV7-9 and TRBJ2-1; D possibly corresponds to TRBD1 (6 bases). The CDR3 length is 14 residues. V lost 2 bases to trimming and J lost 6 bases, with 11 bases between them. Germline CDR1 SEHNR, CDR2 FQNEAQ (reference sequence). In DNA form, the CDR3 reads TGTGCCAGCAGCTTAACAGGGAAATTCAATGAGCAGTTCTTC. Protein product: CASSLTGKFNEQFF.

The CDR3 DNA follows: TGTGCCAGCTCAATCCGGGATCGAAATCTGAACACTGAAGCTTTCTTT. Translation: CASSIRDRNLNTEAFF. The genes are TRBV18 and TRBJ1-1; no firm D call. The germline V and J ends were trimmed by 5 bases and 0 bases, with 16 bases remaining between them. Germline CDR1 reads KGHSH; CDR2 reads LQKENI. The CDR3 loop spans 16 amino acids.

This clone was detected only once. The J gene is TRBJ2-1, the V gene TRBV19; 7 bases fit TRBD2. The junction had 7 bases not matched to a gene; V was cut back by 2 bases and J by 6 bases. The CDR3 contains 15 residues. Germline CDR1 is LNHDA and CDR2 is SQIVND (reference sequence). The CDR3 sequence is CASSIRAGEANEQFF. Here the CDR3 DNA reads TGTGCCAGTAGTATAAGGGCGGGAGAGGCCAATGAGCAGTTCTTC. Together with reference TRBV19 and TRBJ2-1, the CDR3 gives the full variable domain: DGGITQSPKYLFRKEGQNVTLSCEQNLNHDAMYWYRQDPGQGLRLIYYSQIVNDFQKGDIAEGYSVSREKKESFPLTVTSAQKNPTAFYLCASSIRAGEANEQFFGPGTRLTVL.

CDR3 sequence (DNA): TGTGCCAGTAGAGAGATCGGGGAAAAGGGTTCACCCCTCCACTTT. Amino acid sequence: CASREIGEKGSPLHF. This chain uses TRBV19 with TRBJ1-6; no reliable D call. V was cut by 6 bases and J by 9 bases, with 18 bases left in between. The CDR3 has 15 amino acids. The germline V gene encodes CDR1 LNHDA and CDR2 SQIVND (reference sequence). Together with reference TRBV19 and TRBJ1-6, the CDR3 gives the full variable domain: DGGITQSPKYLFRKEGQNVTLSCEQNLNHDAMYWYRQDPGQGLRLIYYSQIVNDFQKGDIAEGYSVSREKKESFPLTVTSAQKNPTAFYLCASREIGEKGSPLHFGNGTRLTVT.

This rearrangement joins TRBV19 to TRBJ2-7; D is perhaps TRBD1 (6 bases). Germline CDR1 reads LNHDA; CDR2 reads SQIVND (reference sequence). V was clipped by 1 base and J by 0 bases, with 13 bases between them. This CDR3 has 16 amino acids. The CDR3 region has the DNA TGTGCCAGTAGTATAGCCCTTATGACAGGCTCCTACGAGCAGTACTTC. It specifies CASSIALMTGSYEQYF.

In regard to this clone: The junction departs from germline at one end; a sequencing error may be responsible. J is TRBJ2-7 and V is TRBV7-9, with TRBD1 matching over 7 bases. The CDR3 covers 11 residues. Germline CDR1 reads SEHNR; CDR2 reads FQNEAQ (reference sequence). CDR3 sequence: CASAGEQGRAF. CDR3 nucleotides: TGTGCCAGCGCCGGTGAACAGGGGAGAGCCTTC.

The CDR3 here is CASSLALETQYF. CDR3 nucleotide sequence: TGTGCCAGCAGCTTGGCCTTGGAGACCCAGTACTTC. V and J are TRBV5-6 and TRBJ2-5; D is unresolved. Germline V gene sequence: CDR1 SGHDT, CDR2 YYEEEE. Trimming cost V 0 bases and J 5 bases, with 5 bases left between them. This CDR3 is 12 amino acids long.

This clone showed up just a few times. The J gene is TRBJ2-3, the V gene TRBV29-1; 9 positions match TRBD1. This CDR3 has 15 residues. CDR1 and CDR2 (germline): SQVTM, ANQGSEA. V lost 1 base, J lost 6 bases, and 8 bases stayed unmatched. The CDR3 sequence: CSVEGDRVSADTQYF. The CDR3 DNA reads TGCAGCGTTGAAGGGGACAGGGTTTCTGCGGATACGCAGTATTTT.

V and J are TRBV7-6 and TRBJ2-1, with TRBD2 identical over 9 bases. The CDR3 has 14 residues. Germline V gene sequence: CDR1 SGHVS, CDR2 FNYEAQ. With 7 bases clipped from V and 4 bases from J, the junction kept 5 bases outside the gene matches. CDR3 residues: CASIAGEAYNEQFF. The CDR3 nucleotides are TGTGCCAGCATAGCGGGGGAGGCTTACAATGAGCAGTTCTTC.

V usage is TRBV5-5 and J usage is TRBJ1-1; D is possibly TRBD1 (6 bases). This CDR3 contains 11 residues. Germline-derived CDR1 and CDR2 are SGHKS and YYEKEE (reference sequence). The V end was cut by 6 bases, the J end by 8 bases, with 11 bases between. CDR3 protein: CASTLGQEAFF. The CDR3 DNA reads as TGTGCCAGCACCCTTGGACAGGAAGCTTTCTTT.

The chain uses TRBV6-1 and TRBJ2-2, with 8 nucleotides matching TRBD1. The junction had 7 bases not matched to a gene; V was cut back by 6 bases and J by 7 bases. This CDR3 is built from 14 residues. Germline V gene data show CDR1 as MNHNS and CDR2 as SASEGT. The CDR3 nucleotides read TGTGCCAGCAGGACGACAGGGGTCATCGGGGAGCTGTTTTTT. Protein sequence: CASRTTGVIGELFF.

The chain has TRBV19 and TRBJ1-2; TRBD1 agrees at 7 bases. Trimming removed 6 bases from V and 3 bases from J; junction bases left unmatched: 7. CDR1 is LNHDA and CDR2 is SQIVND in the germline V gene (reference sequence). This CDR3 is 14 amino acids long. The CDR3 spells CASSPTGVDYGYTF. CDR3 in DNA: TGTGCCAGTAGCCCTACAGGGGTCGACTATGGCTACACCTTC.

This clone was counted between two and nine times. The chain combines TRBV6-5 with TRBJ2-7; 7 nucleotides align to TRBD1. Germline CDR1 is MNHEY and CDR2 is SVGAGI. The CDR3 runs to 14 residues. The V gene end was trimmed by 4 bases and the J gene end by 3 bases; junction bases not matched to a gene: 6. CDR3 bases: TGTGCCAGCAGTTTATACCGGGACAGCTACGAGCAGTACTTC. Residues: CASSLYRDSYEQYF.

V and J are TRBV7-8 and TRBJ2-1; TRBD2 agrees at 14 bases. Germline loops: CDR1 SGHVS, CDR2 FQNEAQ. V gave up 1 base and J gave up 2 bases; unmatched junction bases: 1. The CDR3 runs 17 residues. CDR3 sequence reads: CASSLGLAGGPYNEQFF. In DNA, the CDR3 is TGTGCCAGCAGCTTAGGACTAGCGGGAGGGCCCTACAATGAGCAGTTCTTC. Based on the CDR3 plus reference TRBV7-8 and TRBJ2-1, the full variable domain is GAGVSQSPRYKVAKRGQDVALRCDPISGHVSLFWYQQALGQGPEFLTYFQNEAQLDKSGLPSDRFFAERPEGSVSTLKIQRTQQEDSAVYLCASSLGLAGGPYNEQFFGPGTRLTVL.

The chain couples TRBV30 to TRBJ2-1, with 8 bases matching TRBD1. This CDR3 has 15 residues. With V trimmed by 2 bases and J by 2 bases, 5 bases remained unmatched. Germline loops: CDR1 GTSNPN, CDR2 SVGIG (reference sequence). DNA for the CDR3: TGTGCCTGGAGTAAGACAGGGGCGGCCTACAATGAGCAGTTCTTC. It yields the protein CAWSKTGAAYNEQFF.

The chain is built from TRBV7-6 and TRBJ1-1; D is unclear. This CDR3 is built from 13 residues. The V gene lost 4 bases and the J gene lost 0 bases, with 6 bases spanning the gap. Germline assignment: CDR1 SGHVS and CDR2 FNYEAQ. CDR3 in amino acids: CASSSQLNTEAFF. DNA for the CDR3: TGTGCCAGCAGCTCACAGCTGAACACTGAAGCTTTCTTT.

The chain carries TRBV30 and TRBJ2-3, with 7 bases aligning to TRBD1. Germline loops: CDR1 GTSNPN, CDR2 SVGIG (reference sequence). The CDR3 contains 16 residues. The V and J ends lost 5 bases and 6 bases, in that order; junction bases with no gene match: 17. CDR3 DNA: TGTGCCTGGGGACGGACAGGAAAGACACCGGGGGATACGCAGTATTTT. Translating it yields CAWGRTGKTPGDTQYF. The full variable domain, its missing parts supplied by reference TRBV30 and TRBJ2-3, is SQTIHQWPATLVQPVGSPLSLECTVEGTSNPNLYWYRQAAGRGLQLLFYSVGIGQISSEVPQNLSASRPQDRQFILSSKKLLLSDSGFYLCAWGRTGKTPGDTQYFGPGTRLTVL.

The gene calls are TRBV12-5 and TRBJ1-2; 9 nucleotides align to TRBD1. Unmatched junction bases numbered 5, after V lost 7 bases and J lost 8 bases. CDR3 length equals 12 residues. Per the germline V gene, CDR1 is LGHNT and CDR2 is FRNRAP. The CDR3: CASAPDRGGYTF. Written as DNA, the CDR3 is TGTGCTAGTGCACCGGACAGGGGCGGCTACACCTTC. The variable domain in full, completed from reference TRBV12-5 and TRBJ1-2, reads DARVTQTPRHKVTEMGQEVTMRCQPILGHNTVFWYRQTMMQGLELLAYFRNRAPLDDSGMPKDRFSAEMPDATLATLKIQPSEPRDSAVYFCASAPDRGGYTFGSGTRLTVV.

The chain employs TRBV6-1 and TRBJ2-7; possible D gene TRBD1, 6 bases. Germline values: CDR1 MNHNS, CDR2 SASEGT. The CDR3 has 14 residues. V lost 2 bases to trimming and J lost 2 bases, with 10 bases between them. CDR3 sequence (DNA): TGTGCCAGCAGTGAATACGAGGGGGCCTACGAGCAGTACTTC. Translation: CASSEYEGAYEQYF.

The V call is TRBV29-1, the J call TRBJ2-7, with 8 positions matching TRBD2. Germline V gives CDR1 SQVTM, CDR2 ANQGSEA. The CDR3 is 14 amino acids. With 6 bases clipped from V and 1 base from J, the junction kept 8 bases outside the gene matches. The CDR3 loop reads CSVRAGAGSYEQYF. CDR3 DNA sequence: TGCAGCGTCCGAGCGGGAGCCGGGTCCTACGAGCAGTACTTC.

This rearrangement joins TRBV6-5 to TRBJ1-2; 7 bases fit TRBD1. Losses at the gene ends were 7 bases for V and 8 bases for J; bases not matched to a gene: 10. The CDR3 spans 13 residues. Germline V gene data show CDR1 as MNHEY and CDR2 as SVGAGI. DNA for the CDR3: TGTGCCAGCAAAGGACAGGAACTTAGAGGCTACACCTTC. It translates to CASKGQELRGYTF.

V gene TRBV7-2 combines with J gene TRBJ2-7; 14 nucleotides agree with TRBD2. There are 17 residues in the CDR3. The germline V gene encodes CDR1 SGHTA and CDR2 FQGNSA. After removal of 3 bases from V and 5 bases from J, the junction contained 9 bases not matched to a gene. CDR3 sequence reads: CASSLAGTGLAGDEQYF. CDR3 sequence (DNA): TGTGCCAGCAGCTTGGCGGGGACGGGACTAGCGGGGGACGAGCAGTACTTC.

The chain links TRBV27 to TRBJ1-5, with TRBD1 as a possible D gene (5 bases). Trimming left V 3 bases short and J 0 bases short, with 9 bases between. Germline assignment: CDR1 MNHEY and CDR2 SMNVEV (reference sequence). The CDR3 covers 15 residues. This CDR3 reads CASSFDSYSNQPQHF. In nucleotides, the CDR3 is TGTGCCAGCAGTTTCGACAGCTATAGCAATCAGCCCCAGCATTTT.

The V gene is TRBV6-5, the J gene TRBJ1-4; 8 nucleotides match TRBD1. There are 15 residues in the CDR3. After removal of 2 bases from V and 8 bases from J, the junction contained 7 bases not matched to a gene. Germline values: CDR1 MNHEY, CDR2 SVGAGI. CDR3 in amino acids: CASSYLGQDNEKLFF. The CDR3 DNA is TGTGCCAGCAGTTACCTGGGACAGGACAACGAAAAACTGTTTTTT.

The rearrangement links TRBV19 to TRBJ1-5; unclear D gene. The CDR3 covers 13 residues. Per the germline V gene, CDR1 is LNHDA and CDR2 is SQIVND (reference sequence). Trimming took off 7 bases at V and 4 bases at J, with 11 bases between the two ends. CDR3 DNA sequence: TGTGCCAGTACCGGGATCCTAAATCAGCCCCAGCATTTT. It specifies CASTGILNQPQHF.

The V call is TRBV28, the J call TRBJ2-5; 7 nucleotides agree with TRBD2. Germline-derived CDR1 and CDR2 are MDHEN and SYDVKM. The trim removed 3 bases at V and 9 bases at J, leaving 13 bases unmatched. The CDR3 runs 15 residues. DNA for the CDR3: TGTGCCAGCAGTTTTGATATAGCGGGCCAAGACGCCCAGTACTTC. Translating gives CASSFDIAGQDAQYF.

J is TRBJ1-5 and V is TRBV6-5; D perhaps matches TRBD1 (6 bases). From germline, CDR1 is MNHEY and CDR2 SVGAGI. The length of the CDR3 is 15 residues. The V and J ends lost 0 bases and 7 bases respectively, with 13 bases between them. The CDR3, as DNA: TGTGCCAGCAGTTACTCGATCAGGGGCGGACAGCCCCAGCATTTT. As protein: CASSYSIRGGQPQHF.

The rearrangement joins TRBV10-3 to TRBJ1-4, with TRBD1 as a possible D gene (6 bases). CDR3 length: 15 residues. V was shortened by 5 bases and J by 2 bases, with 12 bases between the two germline ends. Germline CDR1 reads ENHRY; CDR2 reads SYGVKD. The DNA for the CDR3 is TGTGCCATCAGTCAGGGGTTGGGTACTAATGAAAAACTGTTTTTT. Translation: CAISQGLGTNEKLFF.